These T cell receptor beta chains were read from a single sample in a study of blood T cell repertoires in COVID-19. Some clones are missing from TCRdb's copy, which holds only in-frame ones; the method was immunoSEQ multiplex PCR. The data contain around 49,000 clones, 81% of them singletons. The sequencing sample was made of peripheral blood. Receptor source: a woman of 80 years or more with COVID-19, enrolled during active disease. The CDR3 runs from the conserved cysteine through the conserved F or W. D genes are given only for firm matches. Size is stated for part of the rows, as once, few or many counts, or as a class when the clone is expanded.

size: few; V: TRBV19; J: TRBJ2-1; D: TRBD2; CDR3: CASSMNALAGAYNEQFF; DNA: TGTGCCAGTAGTATGAATGCCCTAGCGGGGGCCTACAATGAGCAGTTCTTC
size: .; V: TRBV6-5; J: TRBJ2-7; D: TRBD1; CDR3: CASSKYRDRWYF; DNA: TGTGCCAGCAGTAAATATCGGGACAGGTGGTACTTC
size: .; V: TRBV27; J: TRBJ1-6; D: .; CDR3: CASSPRQGSPLHF; DNA: TGTGCCAGCAGTCCACGGCAGGGAAGTCCCCTCCACTTT
size: .; V: TRBV29-1; J: TRBJ2-1; D: TRBD1; CDR3: CSVDRGQGLHNEQFF; DNA: TGCAGCGTTGACCGCGGACAGGGATTACACAATGAGCAGTTCTTC
size: few; V: TRBV9; J: TRBJ2-7; D: .; CDR3: CASSPDLASIYEQYF; DNA: TGTGCCAGCAGCCCCGACTTGGCGTCGATCTACGAGCAGTACTTC
size: .; V: TRBV28; J: TRBJ1-6; D: TRBD1; CDR3: CASSSPRQGMNSPLHF; DNA: TGTGCCAGCAGTTCCCCCAGACAGGGGATGAATTCACCCCTCCACTTT
size: few; V: TRBV7-6; J: TRBJ2-7; D: TRBD2; CDR3: CASSPQASGSYEQYF; DNA: TGTGCCAGCAGCCCGCAGGCTAGCGGGTCCTACGAGCAGTACTTC
size: once; V: TRBV6-5; J: TRBJ2-1; D: .; CDR3: CASSPTLSSYNEQFF; DNA: TGTGCCAGCAGTCCAACCTTGAGCTCCTACAATGAGCAGTTCTTC
size: .; V: TRBV19; J: TRBJ2-1; D: .; CDR3: CASSMRSHNEQFF; DNA: TGTGCCAGTAGTATGAGAAGCCACAATGAGCAGTTCTTC
size: .; V: TRBV28; J: TRBJ2-7; D: TRBD2; CDR3: CASSFSLAALSYEQYF; DNA: TGTGCCAGCAGTTTCTCCCTAGCGGCATTATCCTACGAGCAGTACTTC
size: once; V: TRBV28; J: TRBJ2-7; D: .; CDR3: CASSFTISLGAVEQYF; DNA: TGTGCCAGCAGTTTCACTATCTCCCTAGGAGCTGTAGAGCAGTACTTC
size: .; V: TRBV24-1; J: TRBJ2-1; D: TRBD2; CDR3: CATSDWGLAYNEQFF; DNA: TGTGCCACCAGTGATTGGGGACTAGCTTACAATGAGCAGTTCTTC
size: once; V: TRBV28; J: TRBJ1-2; D: .; CDR3: CASRPDGFYGYTF; DNA: TGTGCCAGCAGACCCGACGGGTTCTATGGCTACACCTTC
size: .; V: TRBV19; J: TRBJ2-7; D: TRBD2; CDR3: CASSTVAGGPYEQYF; DNA: TGTGCCAGTAGTACGGTAGCGGGAGGGCCCTACGAGCAGTACTTC
size: once; V: TRBV25-1; J: TRBJ1-1; D: .; CDR3: CASTSGMNTEAFF; DNA: TGTGCCAGCACCTCGGGGATGAACACTGAAGCTTTCTTT
size: .; V: TRBV5-6; J: TRBJ2-2; D: .; CDR3: CASSAVGVGNTGELFF; DNA: TGTGCCAGCAGCGCCGTTGGAGTAGGGAACACCGGGGAGCTGTTTTTT
size: .; V: TRBV18; J: TRBJ2-5; D: .; CDR3: CASSPQLQETQYF; DNA: TGTGCCAGCTCACCACAGCTCCAAGAGACCCAGTACTTC
size: .; V: TRBV6-6; J: TRBJ2-7; D: TRBD2; CDR3: CASSYSSGRYEQYF; DNA: TGTGCCAGCAGTTACTCCAGCGGGAGGTACGAGCAGTACTTC
size: .; V: TRBV7-6; J: TRBJ2-7; D: .; CDR3: CASSPIPGAQAYEQYF; DNA: TGTGCCAGCAGCCCCATCCCGGGAGCACAGGCTTACGAGCAGTACTTC
size: .; V: TRBV30; J: TRBJ1-2; D: TRBD1; CDR3: CAWSAQQGAAYGYTF; DNA: TGTGCCTGGAGTGCGCAACAGGGGGCCGCCTATGGCTACACCTTC
size: .; V: TRBV4-1; J: TRBJ2-3; D: .; CDR3: CASSQDPGVSTDTQYF; DNA: TGCGCCAGCAGCCAAGATCCGGGGGTTAGCACAGATACGCAGTATTTT
size: .; V: TRBV29-1; J: TRBJ1-1; D: TRBD1; CDR3: CSTSGQGGALNTEAFF; DNA: TGCAGCACTTCGGGACAGGGTGGGGCGTTGAACACTGAAGCTTTCTTT
size: .; V: TRBV2; J: TRBJ2-4; D: TRBD1; CDR3: CASSGGTGGAKNIQYF; DNA: TGTGCCAGCAGTGGAGGGACAGGGGGGGCCAAAAACATTCAGTACTTC
size: .; V: TRBV25-1; J: TRBJ2-5; D: TRBD2; CDR3: CASSEGTSGYPYF; DNA: TGTGCCAGCAGTGAGGGGACTAGCGGGTACCCCTACTTC
size: .; V: TRBV6-5; J: TRBJ2-1; D: .; CDR3: CASSSLSGGNEQFF; DNA: TGTGCCAGCAGTTCCCTGTCGGGTGGGAATGAGCAGTTCTTC
size: .; V: TRBV7-2; J: TRBJ1-2; D: TRBD1; CDR3: CASSSSGTGTYGYTF; DNA: TGTGCCAGCAGCTCCTCCGGGACAGGGACTTATGGCTACACCTTC